This T cell receptor beta chain was obtained from a study of chemoradiotherapy in HPV16-positive cancers. Assay used: immunoSEQ multiplex PCR; TCRdb lists only in-frame clones, some missing. This table has fewer than 10,000 clones, 70% appearing once. The germline V gene has CDR1 SGHAT and CDR2 FQNNGV. The germline V and J ends were trimmed by 1 base and 15 bases, with 19 bases remaining between them. The length of the CDR3 is 14 residues. The receptor's source is a human donor with HPV-associated anogenital cancer. The chain couples TRBV11-2 to TRBJ2-1, with D uncertain. The specimen comprised tumor tissue, sampled from a patient who underwent chemoradiotherapy. In nucleotides, the CDR3 is TGTGCCAGCAGCTTAGTTTTAGTGGGAAACGGTCTGTTCTTC. This gives the protein CASSLVLVGNGLFF.